The present T cell receptor (beta chain) was sequenced within a study of cytomegalovirus exposure and HLA in healthy donors. Amplification used 60 Vbeta primers and 13 Jbeta primers. Measured with immunoSEQ multiplex PCR; TCRdb has only the in-frame clones, and not every one. The data hold around 60,000 clones, with roughly 77% observed a single time. The germline V gene encodes CDR1 MNHEY and CDR2 SVGAGI. CDR3 length: 14 amino acids. Whole-study findings and limits: A likely sequencing artifact accounted for one observed cluster of highly shared sequence variants. Presence/absence analyses took donor sequencing depth as roughly uniform. Exclusion as indistinguishable affected some V segments, including TRBV6-2 and TRBV6-3.

Worth noting for this clone: Antigen unknown.

Sequencing was carried out using PBMCs. The chain is built from TRBV6-5 and TRBJ2-5, with a weak D call TRBD1 (5 bases). The J call may be in error: the DNA end matches TRBJ2-7 better. This receptor was obtained from a woman in her thirties or forties in good health and CMV-seropositive. Written as DNA, the CDR3 is TGTGCCAGCAACCCGAGCAGGGACTCCTACGAGCAGTACTTC. Amino acid sequence: CASNPSRDSYEQYF.